The 3 T cell receptor beta chains below come from one sample, sequenced in a study of blood T cell repertoires in COVID-19. TCRdb's copy holds only in-frame clones and misses some; the assay was immunoSEQ multiplex PCR. The sample lists around 300,000 clones, about 85% occurring once. The sample comprised peripheral blood. The receptors shown here come from a human donor in a cohort sampled during active COVID-19.

The chain has TRBV9 and TRBJ2-2, with TRBD1 as a possible D gene (5 bases). CDR1 is SGDLS and CDR2 is YYNGEE in the germline V gene. V dropped 3 bases and J dropped 1 base, with 7 bases sitting between them. CDR3 size: 14 residues. The CDR3 bases are TGTGCCAGCAGCGGAGGACAGAACACCGGGGAGCTGTTTTTT. Translating gives CASSGGQNTGELFF.

The rearrangement links TRBV24-1 to TRBJ2-2, with unresolved D. The CDR3 length is 11 residues. The ends were cut back, 10 bases at V and 7 bases at J, with 9 bases in the middle. Germline assignment: CDR1 KGHDR and CDR2 SFDVKD. This CDR3 reads CATRAFGELFF. The DNA of the CDR3 is TGTGCCACGAGAGCTTTCGGGGAGCTGTTTTTT.

The CDR3 here is CASSPYAGGSTGELFF. In nucleotides, the CDR3 is TGCGCCAGCAGCCCCTACGCGGGAGGGTCAACCGGGGAGCTGTTTTTT. The chain joins TRBV5-1 to TRBJ2-2; the match to TRBD2 covers 9 bases. Trimming took 4 bases from V and 5 from J; bases not matched to a gene: 9. Germline-derived CDR1 and CDR2 are SGHRS and YFSETQ. The CDR3 has 16 amino acids.